A single sample is the source of the 10 T cell receptor beta chains below, sequenced in a study of control samples from healthy donors and cancer patients. Sequenced by immunoSEQ multiplex PCR; TCRdb stores in-frame clones only, minus some. The sample includes about 410,000 clones, 75% to 95% seen only once; the top ten take 5% to 8%. Material: PBMCs. The receptors derive from a middle-aged man with head and neck cancer.

This sequence joins TRBV19 and TRBJ2-1; 10 bases align to TRBD2. The CDR3 loop spans 14 amino acids. J was trimmed by 4 bases and V by 5 bases; bases with no gene match: 2. Looked up from germline, CDR1 is LNHDA and CDR2 is SQIVND (reference sequence). The CDR3 loop reads CASSVLAGYNEQFF. CDR3 nucleotide sequence: TGTGCCAGTAGTGTACTAGCGGGGTACAATGAGCAGTTCTTC. The full variable domain, completed using reference TRBV19 and TRBJ2-1, is DGGITQSPKYLFRKEGQNVTLSCEQNLNHDAMYWYRQDPGQGLRLIYYSQIVNDFQKGDIAEGYSVSREKKESFPLTVTSAQKNPTAFYLCASSVLAGYNEQFFGPGTRLTVL.

The J gene is TRBJ1-1, the V gene TRBV5-4; 11 nucleotides match TRBD1. This CDR3 region has 16 residues. Per the germline V gene, CDR1 is SGHNT and CDR2 is YYREEE (reference sequence). The trim removed 4 bases at V and 3 bases at J, leaving 8 bases unmatched. CDR3 sequence reads: CASSTGTGGIDTEAFF. The CDR3 DNA sequence: TGTGCCAGCAGCACCGGGACAGGGGGGATAGACACTGAAGCTTTCTTT. Full variable domain (rest looked up from reference TRBV5-4 and TRBJ1-1): ETGVTQSPTHLIKTRGQQVTLRCSSQSGHNTVSWYQQALGQGPQFIFQYYREEENGRGNFPPRFSGLQFPNYSSELNVNALELDDSALYLCASSTGTGGIDTEAFFGQGTRLTVV.

The chain has TRBV14 and TRBJ1-1; possibly TRBD1 for D (6 bases). CDR3 length: 18 amino acids. Germline V gene sequence: CDR1 SGHDN, CDR2 FVKESK. Trimming shortened V by 0 bases and J by 4 bases, and 21 bases separated the two germline ends. In nucleotides, the CDR3 is TGTGCCAGCAGCCAAGAAGAAGGGGGGGTCAGAGGACGCACTGAAGCTTTCTTT. It specifies CASSQEEGGVRGRTEAFF.

The rearrangement joins TRBV21-1 to TRBJ2-7; the table's D call of TRBD1 was not tested on the DNA. TRBV21-1 is annotated as a pseudogene. There are 17 residues in the CDR3. The CDR3 reads CASSKEPQGIDTYEQYF. CDR3 in DNA: TGTGCCAGCAGCAAAGAACCACAGGGTATCGATACCTACGAGCAGTACTTC.

A remark on this clone: This sample also contains other DNA sequences that code for the same CDR3. The V gene is TRBV29-1, the J gene TRBJ1-1; D is undetermined. CDR3 length: 11 amino acids. V lost 4 bases to trimming and J lost 1 base, with 4 bases between them. The V gene's germline CDR1 is SQVTM and CDR2 ANQGSEA. CDR3 residues: CSVVPNTEAFF. The CDR3 nucleotides read TGCAGCGTTGTACCGAACACTGAAGCTTTCTTT.

The J gene is TRBJ2-2, the V gene TRBV28; D is ambiguous. The CDR3 is 16 amino acids. V lost 5 bases, J lost 6 bases, and 19 bases lay in between. Germline V gene lookup returns CDR1 MDHEN and CDR2 SYDVKM. For the CDR3, the DNA is TGTGCCAGCAGTACCCCCGGCCCTAAGTCGCCCGGGGAGCTGTTTTTT. Protein product: CASSTPGPKSPGELFF.

The V gene is TRBV28, the J gene TRBJ1-4, with D possibly matching TRBD1 (5 bases). The germline gives CDR1 MDHEN, CDR2 SYDVKM. V was clipped by 7 bases and J by 0 bases, with 12 bases between them. The CDR3 spans 15 residues. CDR3 sequence (DNA): TGTGCCAGCACCCGAAGGGGCACAACTAATGAAAAACTGTTTTTT. As protein: CASTRRGTTNEKLFF.

The chain combines TRBV5-1 with TRBJ2-1; D might be TRBD2 (5 bases). The CDR3 sequence is 15 residues long. Trimming removed 4 bases at V and 0 bases at J, with 11 bases between. CDR1 is SGHRS and CDR2 is YFSETQ in the germline V gene. The CDR3 sequence is CASSPEGYSYNEQFF. CDR3 DNA: TGCGCCAGCAGCCCCGAGGGTTACTCCTACAATGAGCAGTTCTTC.

The chain combines TRBV6-1 with TRBJ2-5, with TRBD1 matching 7 bases. The germline V gene has CDR1 MNHNS and CDR2 SASEGT. The CDR3 spans 14 residues. Germline trimming cut 1 base from V and 5 bases from J; bases unmatched to any gene: 4. Here the CDR3 DNA reads TGTGCCAGCAGTGAAGTGCTGACAGGGGAGACCCAGTACTTC. It translates to CASSEVLTGETQYF.

The chain uses TRBV3-1 (or the pseudogene TRBV3-2) and TRBJ1-2, with unresolved D. The CDR3 is 15 residues long. Trimming stripped 0 bases from V and 5 bases from J, with 13 bases between. CDR1 is LGHDT, CDR2 YNNKEL, per germline (reference sequence). Written as DNA, the CDR3 is TGTGCCAGCAGCCAAGAAGTAGCCAAAACATATGGCTACACCTTC. Its protein product is CASSQEVAKTYGYTF.